This TCR beta chain is drawn from a study of T cell clones after liver transplantation. As for this clone: Its target is unknown.

There are 15 residues in the CDR3. The germline V and J ends were trimmed by 0 bases and 0 bases, with 6 bases remaining between them. In germline, CDR1 is SGHRS, CDR2 YFSETQ. Study-wide results and caveats: Low donor cell numbers restricted donor-reactive repertoire measurement in a couple of subjects. Conclusions were preliminary, with small, heterogeneous patient groups.

Using immunoSEQ multiplex PCR, the repertoire was profiled, and TCRdb retains in-frame clones only, with some absent. The sample consists of tens of thousands of clones, around 78% of them appearing once. The sequenced sample was CD4+ T cells from blood, obtained at the 22-month timepoint. The clonotype comes from a human patient who received a liver transplant. The T cells may come from the graft donor. The chain links TRBV5-1 to TRBJ1-4; D uncertain. The CDR3 loop reads CASSLDPATNEKLFF. CDR3 DNA sequence: TGCGCCAGCAGCTTGGACCCTGCAACTAATGAAAAACTGTTTTTT.